What follows is one T cell receptor (beta chain) and its context. Its antigen remains unidentified. The input lacks base qualities; no much larger clone sits a single base away. TCRbeta CDR3 regions were amplified from genomic DNA by means of the immunoSEQ Assay, a bias-controlled multiplex PCR. Processing in the source paper ran as follows. The number of nucleated cells in each sample was estimated from the amplification of reference gene primers within the assay. Sequence reads were collapsed and filtered to measure the absolute abundance of every unique TCRbeta CDR3 rearrangement. For each sample, productive Simpson clonality was calculated as the square root of Simpson's diversity index over productive rearrangements. TCRdb's version of the immuneACCESS table is confined to in-frame rearrangements and falls short of the full clone set. An unresolved V gene accounts for under half of the shortfall where checked; the remainder is of unknown origin. The V and J calls and clone size are taken from that table; D and trimming were inferred from the DNA. A total of around 72,000 clones appear in this sample, approximately 83% of them only once. The ten largest make up roughly 4.7% of the sample.

The sample comes from a study of blood T cell repertoires in COVID-19 (dated by TCRdb to 2018 to 2020). For the wider study: Samples covering the acute and convalescent phases of COVID-19 were provided by collaborators in the United States, Italy and Spain. The material from the prospective study consisted of cDNA or gDNA derived from T cells, B-cell-depleted T cells, or PBMCs. Deeply sampled blood TCRbeta repertoires from subjects exposed to, actively infected with, or recovered from COVID-19 were included in the dataset. The repertoires were released in a freely available public database meant as a resource for research on the immune response to SARS-CoV-2. Samples were obtained from the ongoing ImmuneRACE study (first 160 participants) and from about 1,300 subjects provided by 6 global collaborators. Sample metadata almost always included a de-identified subject ID, COVID-19 status, age in years and sex. HLA class I and class II types, where available, came from metadata supplied by the sample provider rather than from assay-based typing.

Whole blood was collected in K2EDTA tubes by collaborating institutions according to the institutions' own protocols. Collaborator samples were shipped for TCRbeta analysis as frozen whole blood, isolated PBMCs, or DNA extracted from either sample type. Broad study findings and their caveats: The quantity of clinical and demographic metadata differed by source and by participant and was supplied without curation.

The germline V gene gives CDR1 as SGHRS and CDR2 as YFSETQ. The CDR3 contains 13 residues, cysteine and phenylalanine counted. Of the read, only the CDR3 DNA is kept; its 39 bases are in frame from base 1. Deletion took 7 bases off V and 7 bases off J, with a span of 14 bases between the germline ends. The clonotype was recovered from an older woman with acute or convalescent COVID-19. Here the chain combines TRBV5-1 and TRBJ2-2, with TRBD1 as a weak D call on 6 bases. The sequencing input was peripheral blood. The CDR3 region: CASAHRVDGELFF. In nucleotide form, the sequence is TGCGCCAGCGCCCACAGGGTGGACGGGGAGCTGTTTTTT.